What follows are 26 T cell receptor beta chains derived from one specimen sequenced in a study of blood T cell repertoires in COVID-19. The repertoire was sequenced with immunoSEQ multiplex PCR; TCRdb's copy has only in-frame clones and lacks some. Of roughly 240,000 clones listed, around 88% are singletons. Sample: PBMCs or T cells enriched from blood (not recorded which). These receptors all come from a woman aged 45-65 years who had recovered from COVID-19.

V and J are TRBV9 and TRBJ2-6, with no clear D. The V gene lost 3 bases and the J gene lost 0 bases, with 4 bases spanning the gap. Germline V CDR1 and CDR2: SGDLS, YYNGEE. CDR3 length: 14 amino acids. The CDR3 region is CASSESSGANVLTF. The CDR3 nucleotides are TGTGCCAGCAGCGAGAGCTCTGGGGCCAACGTCCTGACTTTC.

V usage is TRBV28 and J usage is TRBJ1-5; the D gene is possibly TRBD1 (5 bases). Trimming removed 3 bases from V and 13 bases from J, with 10 bases in between. CDR1 is MDHEN and CDR2 is SYDVKM in the germline V gene. This CDR3 has 11 amino acids. The CDR3 spells CASSLGQGQHF. DNA of the CDR3: TGTGCCAGCAGTTTGGGTCAGGGACAGCATTTT.

The rearrangement uses TRBV7-8 and TRBJ2-5; 12 bases align to TRBD2. J was trimmed by 5 bases and V by 7 bases; bases with no gene match: 14. The CDR3 runs 17 residues. Germline V gives CDR1 SGHVS, CDR2 FQNEAQ. For the CDR3, the DNA is TGTGCCAGCACCGCGGGACTAGCGGGCGGGAGGATCGAGACCCAGTACTTC. This encodes CASTAGLAGGRIETQYF.

The rearrangement links TRBV27 to TRBJ1-2; TRBD1 is a possible D gene (5 bases). Trimming removed 4 bases from V and 8 bases from J, with 11 bases in between. This CDR3 contains 12 residues. Germline CDR1 and CDR2: MNHEY and SMNVEV (reference sequence). In DNA, the CDR3 is TGTGCCAGCAGTTCCACAGGTTTAGGCTACACCTTC. It encodes CASSSTGLGYTF.

CDR3 residues: CASSLVAFSGNTIYF. CDR3 coding DNA: TGTGCCAGCAGCTTAGTCGCGTTCTCTGGAAACACCATATATTTT. The rearrangement links TRBV7-9 to TRBJ1-3; D not certain. Germline V gene lookup returns CDR1 SEHNR and CDR2 FQNEAQ (reference sequence). This CDR3 contains 15 residues. V dropped 1 base and J dropped 0 bases, with 7 bases sitting between them.

CDR3 coding DNA: TGTGCCAGCAGCCAAGTACGGGGATGGAGGATGGAGACCCAGTACTTC. Amino acids: CASSQVRGWRMETQYF. The chain links TRBV3-1 (or the pseudogene TRBV3-2) to TRBJ2-5, with D possibly matching TRBD2 (5 bases). CDR3 length equals 16 residues. V was trimmed by 1 base and J by 5 bases, leaving 17 bases between them. Germline CDR1 is LGHDT and CDR2 is YNNKEL (reference sequence).

The V and J genes are TRBV3-1 (or the pseudogene TRBV3-2) and TRBJ2-7; possibly TRBD1 for D (6 bases). The CDR3 sequence is 15 residues long. Germline V gene sequence: CDR1 LGHDT, CDR2 YNNKEL (reference sequence). The ends were cut back, 0 bases at V and 2 bases at J, with 11 bases in the middle. CDR3 DNA: TGTGCCAGCAGCCAAGAATCTCCAGGGGCCTACGAGCAGTACTTC. Residues: CASSQESPGAYEQYF.

The V gene is TRBV6-4, the J gene TRBJ1-1; the D gene is possibly TRBD1 (5 bases). Germline assignment: CDR1 MRHNA and CDR2 SNTAGT. The length of the CDR3 is 15 residues. Between the trimmed V and J ends, which lost 2 bases and 7 bases, there was a span of 17 bases. CDR3: CASSDGQGAAFEAFF. CDR3 nucleotide sequence: TGTGCCAGCAGTGACGGTCAGGGTGCGGCATTTGAAGCTTTCTTT.

The table lists this clone with a few counts. V usage is TRBV7-2 and J usage is TRBJ1-5; a weak D match, TRBD1 (5 bases). The V end was cut by 3 bases, the J end by 2 bases, with 11 bases between. CDR1 is SGHTA and CDR2 is FQGNSA in the germline V gene. CDR3 length equals 15 residues. The DNA of the CDR3 is TGTGCCAGCAGCTTCTGGGGGGTTGGCAATCAGCCCCAGCATTTT. Its protein is CASSFWGVGNQPQHF. Combining the CDR3 with reference TRBV7-2 and TRBJ1-5 gives the whole variable domain GAGVSQSPSNKVTEKGKDVELRCDPISGHTALYWYRQSLGQGLEFLIYFQGNSAPDKSGLPSDRFSAERTGGSVSTLTIQRTQQEDSAVYLCASSFWGVGNQPQHFGDGTRLSIL.

V and J are TRBV4-1 and TRBJ2-7, with 9 nucleotides matching TRBD2. V lost 5 bases to trimming and J lost 2 bases; unmatched junction nucleotides: 4. The CDR3 sequence is 14 residues long. Germline-derived CDR1 and CDR2 are MGHRA and YSYEKL. The CDR3 DNA sequence: TGCGCCAGCAGCACTCTAGCGGGGCCCTACGAGCAGTACTTC. Translation gives CASSTLAGPYEQYF.

This clone was observed a single time. The chain carries TRBV29-1 and TRBJ2-7, with TRBD1 as a possible D gene (6 bases). V lost 2 bases, J lost 2 bases, and 13 bases lay in between. The length of the CDR3 is 14 residues. Looked up from germline, CDR1 is SQVTM and CDR2 is ANQGSEA. This CDR3 is CSVEQRDTPYEQYF. Written as DNA, the CDR3 is TGCAGCGTTGAACAACGGGACACCCCCTACGAGCAGTACTTC.

The CDR3 region is CASRDGEDSPLHF. CDR3 coding DNA: TGCGCCAGCAGAGACGGAGAAGATTCACCCCTCCACTTT. The rearrangement links TRBV5-1 to TRBJ1-6, with D unresolved. Germline loops: CDR1 SGHRS, CDR2 YFSETQ. Trimming cost V 5 bases and J 8 bases, with 11 bases left between them. The CDR3 extends over 13 amino acids.

The chain recombines TRBV5-1 with TRBJ2-3; no firm D call. This CDR3 is built from 14 residues. V dropped 4 bases and J dropped 5 bases, with 14 bases sitting between them. Germline CDR1 SGHRS, CDR2 YFSETQ. In DNA form, the CDR3 reads TGCGCCAGCAGCCTAGAGGTAGTAGGAGATACGCAGTATTTT. Residues: CASSLEVVGDTQYF.

The J gene is TRBJ1-1, the V gene TRBV18; D uncertain. The germline CDR1 and CDR2 sequences are KGHSH and LQKENI. This CDR3 is 15 amino acids long. V was pared by 2 bases and J by 5 bases, with 15 bases between. CDR3 bases: TGTGCCAGCTCACCAATGCCGGCCGGAGGGACTGAAGCTTTCTTT. It specifies CASSPMPAGGTEAFF. Full variable domain (outside the CDR3, taken from reference TRBV18 and TRBJ1-1): NAGVMQNPRHLVRRRGQEARLRCSPMKGHSHVYWYRQLPEEGLKFMVYLQKENIIDESGMPKERFSAEFPKEGPSILRIQQVVRGDSAAYFCASSPMPAGGTEAFFGQGTRLTVV.

The chain combines TRBV29-1 with TRBJ2-1, with TRBD2 matching 10 bases. The germline CDR1 and CDR2 sequences are SQVTM and ANQGSEA. This CDR3 spans 14 amino acids. With 3 bases clipped from V and 10 bases from J, the junction kept 9 bases outside the gene matches. The CDR3 protein is CSVDTSGAGWEQFF. For the CDR3, the DNA is TGCAGCGTTGATACTAGCGGGGCCGGATGGGAGCAGTTCTTC.

CDR3: CASSYSTGLNEQFF. CDR3 nucleotides: TGTGCCAGCAGTTACTCCACAGGGCTTAATGAGCAGTTCTTC. This chain connects TRBV6-2 or TRBV6-3 to TRBJ2-1, with TRBD1 as a possible D gene (6 bases). CDR1 and CDR2 from the germline V gene are MNHEY and SVGEGT. V dropped 0 bases and J dropped 7 bases, with 10 bases sitting between them. This CDR3 contains 14 residues.

The chain is built from TRBV10-3 and TRBJ1-1; TRBD1 matches 9 bases. Germline CDR1 reads ENHRY; CDR2 reads SYGVKD. V gave up 8 bases and J gave up 0 bases; unmatched junction bases: 1. This CDR3 comprises 13 residues. The CDR3 region has the DNA TGTGCCATCGGGACAGGGCTGAACACTGAAGCTTTCTTT. Translating gives CAIGTGLNTEAFF.

This chain uses TRBV6-5 with TRBJ1-2; TRBD1 is a possible D gene (5 bases). CDR1 is MNHEY and CDR2 is SVGAGI in the germline V gene. The germline V and J ends were trimmed by 8 bases and 0 bases, with 16 bases remaining between them. The CDR3 has 15 residues. The CDR3 sequence is CASGNSRVPNYGYTF. CDR3 DNA sequence: TGTGCCAGCGGAAACAGCAGGGTTCCTAACTATGGCTACACCTTC.

The chain uses TRBV27 and TRBJ1-6, with a tentative D call TRBD1 (5 bases). V lost 2 bases, J lost 6 bases, and 5 bases lay in between. The CDR3 extends over 13 amino acids. The germline CDR1 and CDR2 sequences are MNHEY and SMNVEV (reference sequence). CDR3: CASSLQGNSPLHF. DNA of the CDR3: TGTGCCAGCAGTTTACAGGGTAATTCACCCCTCCACTTT.

The chain carries TRBV19 and TRBJ2-5; 8 bases map to TRBD2. Germline assignment: CDR1 LNHDA and CDR2 SQIVND (reference sequence). Trimming at V came to 5 bases and at J to 2 bases, leaving 16 bases not matched to a gene. The CDR3 sequence is 18 residues long. The CDR3 coding sequence is TGTGCCAGTAGTTTCGGACTAGCTGGAGGGCGGGTGCAAGAGACCCAGTACTTC. Its translation: CASSFGLAGGRVQETQYF. The full variable domain, with the rest looked up from reference TRBV19 and TRBJ2-5, is DGGITQSPKYLFRKEGQNVTLSCEQNLNHDAMYWYRQDPGQGLRLIYYSQIVNDFQKGDIAEGYSVSREKKESFPLTVTSAQKNPTAFYLCASSFGLAGGRVQETQYFGPGTRLLVL.

In nucleotides, the CDR3 is TGCGCCAGCAGCCATCCGGGGGCCGGGGAGCTGTTTTTT. Translated, it gives CASSHPGAGELFF. The chain links TRBV4-3 to TRBJ2-2, with a tentative D call TRBD2 (6 bases). This CDR3 has 13 amino acids. The V end lost 3 bases, the J end lost 6 bases, and 8 bases lay between the germline ends. Germline V CDR1 and CDR2: LGHNA, YSLEER.

The V gene is TRBV9, the J gene TRBJ1-6, with 9 positions matching TRBD1. This CDR3 has 15 amino acids. The ends lost 3 bases at V and 7 bases at J; junction bases unmatched: 5. Germline lookup yields CDR1 SGDLS and CDR2 YYNGEE. The chain's CDR3 is CASSERTGANSPLHF. The DNA for the CDR3 is TGTGCCAGCAGCGAGAGGACAGGGGCAAATTCACCCCTCCACTTT. The full variable domain, completed using reference TRBV9 and TRBJ1-6, is DSGVTQTPKHLITATGQRVTLRCSPRSGDLSVYWYQQSLDQGLQFLIQYYNGEERAKGNILERFSAQQFPDLHSELNLSSLELGDSALYFCASSERTGANSPLHFGNGTRLTVT.

The chain carries TRBV4-1 and TRBJ2-2; possibly TRBD1 for D (5 bases). Trimming left V 2 bases short and J 5 bases short, with 9 bases between. CDR3 length: 14 residues. Per germline, CDR1 MGHRA and CDR2 YSYEKL. CDR3 bases: TGCGCCAGCAGCCAACCCAGGACAACCGGGGAGCTGTTTTTT. Residues: CASSQPRTTGELFF.

V usage is TRBV30 and J usage is TRBJ1-1; D perhaps matches TRBD1 (6 bases). Trimming removed 5 bases at V and 4 bases at J, with 14 bases between. CDR1 and CDR2 from the germline V gene are GTSNPN and SVGIG (reference sequence). The CDR3 loop spans 13 amino acids. The CDR3 DNA reads as TGTGCCTGGTTCCGGGACATAGCCACTGAAGCTTTCTTT. Translated: CAWFRDIATEAFF.

This clone was counted a few times. The chain is built from TRBV29-1 and TRBJ1-6; TRBD1 matches at 7 bases. Trimming took 2 bases from V and 10 from J; bases not matched to a gene: 5. CDR1 is SQVTM and CDR2 is ANQGSEA in the germline V gene. CDR3 length: 13 amino acids. In DNA, the CDR3 is TGCAGCGTTGAACAGGGGGTCGGCTCACCCCTCCACTTT. Protein product: CSVEQGVGSPLHF. Combining the CDR3 with reference TRBV29-1 and TRBJ1-6 gives the whole variable domain SAVISQKPSRDICQRGTSLTIQCQVDSQVTMMFWYRQQPGQSLTLIATANQGSEATYESGFVIDKFPISRPNLTFSTLTVSNMSPEDSSIYLCSVEQGVGSPLHFGNGTRLTVT.

The rearrangement joins TRBV6-2 or TRBV6-3 to TRBJ1-2; 7 bases match TRBD1. Germline V gene sequence: CDR1 MNHEY, CDR2 SVGEGT. Trimming removed 4 bases from V and 4 bases from J; junction bases left unmatched: 6. The CDR3 loop spans 14 amino acids. CDR3 amino acids: CASSSAGGGYGYTF. The CDR3 bases are TGTGCCAGCAGTTCGGCAGGGGGAGGCTATGGCTACACCTTC.